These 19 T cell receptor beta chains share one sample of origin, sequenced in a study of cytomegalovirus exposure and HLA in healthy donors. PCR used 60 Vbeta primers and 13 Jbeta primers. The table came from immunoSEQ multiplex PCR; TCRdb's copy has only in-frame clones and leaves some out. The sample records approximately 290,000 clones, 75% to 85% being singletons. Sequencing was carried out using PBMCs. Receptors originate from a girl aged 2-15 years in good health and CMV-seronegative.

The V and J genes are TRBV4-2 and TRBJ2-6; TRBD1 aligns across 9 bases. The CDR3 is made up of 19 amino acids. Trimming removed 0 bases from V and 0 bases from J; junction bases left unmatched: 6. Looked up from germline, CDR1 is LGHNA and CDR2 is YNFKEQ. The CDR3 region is CASSQEWDRAYSGANVLTF. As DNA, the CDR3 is TGTGCCAGCAGCCAAGAATGGGACAGGGCTTACTCTGGGGCCAACGTCCTGACTTTC.

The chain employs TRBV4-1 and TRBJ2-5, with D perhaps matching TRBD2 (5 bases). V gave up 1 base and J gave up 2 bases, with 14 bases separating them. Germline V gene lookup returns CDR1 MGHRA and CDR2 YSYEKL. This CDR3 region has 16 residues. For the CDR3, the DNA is TGCGCCAGCAGCCAAGCTAGCCCTTTTAGGCAAGAGACCCAGTACTTC. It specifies CASSQASPFRQETQYF.

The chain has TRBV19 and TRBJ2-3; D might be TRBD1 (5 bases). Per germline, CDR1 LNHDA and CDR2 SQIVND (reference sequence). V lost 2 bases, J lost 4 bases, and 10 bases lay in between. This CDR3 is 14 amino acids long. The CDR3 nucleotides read TGTGCCAGTAGTATATCCCGACAGTCAGATACGCAGTATTTT. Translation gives CASSISRQSDTQYF. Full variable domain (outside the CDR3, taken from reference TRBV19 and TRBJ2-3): DGGITQSPKYLFRKEGQNVTLSCEQNLNHDAMYWYRQDPGQGLRLIYYSQIVNDFQKGDIAEGYSVSREKKESFPLTVTSAQKNPTAFYLCASSISRQSDTQYFGPGTRLTVL.

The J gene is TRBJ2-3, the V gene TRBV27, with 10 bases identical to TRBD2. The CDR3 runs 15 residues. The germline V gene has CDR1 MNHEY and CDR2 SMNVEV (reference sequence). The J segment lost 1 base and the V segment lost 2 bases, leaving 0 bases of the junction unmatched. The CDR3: CASSLGTSGTDTQYF. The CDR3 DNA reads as TGTGCCAGCAGTTTAGGGACTAGCGGCACAGATACGCAGTATTTT.

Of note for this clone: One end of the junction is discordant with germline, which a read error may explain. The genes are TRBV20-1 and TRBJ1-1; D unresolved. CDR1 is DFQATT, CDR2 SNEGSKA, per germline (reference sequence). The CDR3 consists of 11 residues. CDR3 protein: CSARGGVTENF. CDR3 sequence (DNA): TGCAGTGCTAGAGGCGGGGTTACAGAGAACTTT.

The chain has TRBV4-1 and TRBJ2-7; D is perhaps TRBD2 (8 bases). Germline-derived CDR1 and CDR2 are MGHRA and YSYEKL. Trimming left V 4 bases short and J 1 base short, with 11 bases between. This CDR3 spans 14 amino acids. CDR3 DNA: TGCGCCAGCAGCCTAGCGGGACAGTCCTACGAGCAGTACTTC. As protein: CASSLAGQSYEQYF.

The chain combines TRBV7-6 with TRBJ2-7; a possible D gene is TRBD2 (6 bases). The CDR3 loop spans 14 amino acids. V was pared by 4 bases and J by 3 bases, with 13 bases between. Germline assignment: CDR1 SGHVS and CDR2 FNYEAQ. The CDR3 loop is CASSYGASDYEQYF. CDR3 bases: TGTGCCAGCAGCTACGGGGCTAGCGACTACGAGCAGTACTTC.

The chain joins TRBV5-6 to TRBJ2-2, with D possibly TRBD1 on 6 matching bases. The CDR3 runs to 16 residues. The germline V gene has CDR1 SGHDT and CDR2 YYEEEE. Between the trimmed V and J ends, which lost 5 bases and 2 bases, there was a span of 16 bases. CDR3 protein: CASSSTGTLNTGELFF. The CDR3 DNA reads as TGTGCCAGCAGTTCTACCGGGACACTAAACACCGGGGAGCTGTTTTTT.

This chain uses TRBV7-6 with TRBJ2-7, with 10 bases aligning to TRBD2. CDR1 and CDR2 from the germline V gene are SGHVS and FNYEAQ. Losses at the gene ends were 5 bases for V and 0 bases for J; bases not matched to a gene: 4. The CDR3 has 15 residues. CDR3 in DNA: TGTGCCAGCAGCCCTAGCGGGGGATACTCCTACGAGCAGTACTTC. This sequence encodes CASSPSGGYSYEQYF.

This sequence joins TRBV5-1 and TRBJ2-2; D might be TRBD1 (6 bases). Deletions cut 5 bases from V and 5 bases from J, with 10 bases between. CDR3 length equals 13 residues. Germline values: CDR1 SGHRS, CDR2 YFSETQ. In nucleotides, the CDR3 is TGCGCCAGCAGGACAGGAGAGACCGGGGAGCTGTTTTTT. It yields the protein CASRTGETGELFF.

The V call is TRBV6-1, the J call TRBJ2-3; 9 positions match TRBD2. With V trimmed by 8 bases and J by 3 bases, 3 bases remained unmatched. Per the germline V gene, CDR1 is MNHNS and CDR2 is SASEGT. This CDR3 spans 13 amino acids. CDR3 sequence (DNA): TGTGCCAGCGGGGCGGGGGGGACAGATACGCAGTATTTT. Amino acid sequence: CASGAGGTDTQYF.

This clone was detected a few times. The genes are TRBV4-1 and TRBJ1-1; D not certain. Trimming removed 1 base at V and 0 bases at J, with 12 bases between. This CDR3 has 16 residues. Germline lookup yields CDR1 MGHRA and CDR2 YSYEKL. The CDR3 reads CASSQVSGQVNTEAFF. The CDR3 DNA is TGCGCCAGCAGCCAAGTTAGCGGGCAGGTGAACACTGAAGCTTTCTTT.

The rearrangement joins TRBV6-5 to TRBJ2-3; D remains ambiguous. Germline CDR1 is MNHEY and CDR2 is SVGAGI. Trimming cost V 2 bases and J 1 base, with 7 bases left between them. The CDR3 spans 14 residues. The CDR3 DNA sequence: TGTGCCAGCAGTTACCTTGCGGGCACAGATACGCAGTATTTT. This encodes CASSYLAGTDTQYF.

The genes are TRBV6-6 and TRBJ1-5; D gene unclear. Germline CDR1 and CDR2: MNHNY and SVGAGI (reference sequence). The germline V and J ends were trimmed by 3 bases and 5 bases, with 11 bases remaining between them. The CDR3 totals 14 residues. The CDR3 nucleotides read TGTGCCAGCAGTTATCTCGAGCTCTATCAGCCCCAGCATTTT. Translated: CASSYLELYQPQHF.

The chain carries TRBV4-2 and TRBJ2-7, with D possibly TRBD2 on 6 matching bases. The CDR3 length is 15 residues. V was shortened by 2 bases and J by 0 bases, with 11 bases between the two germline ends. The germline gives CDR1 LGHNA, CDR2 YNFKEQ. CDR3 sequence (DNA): TGTGCCAGCAGCCAATTGGGACTCAGCTCCTACGAGCAGTACTTC. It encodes CASSQLGLSSYEQYF.

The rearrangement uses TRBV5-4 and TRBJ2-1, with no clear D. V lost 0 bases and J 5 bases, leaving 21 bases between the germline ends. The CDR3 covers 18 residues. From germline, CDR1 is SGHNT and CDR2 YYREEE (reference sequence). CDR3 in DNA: TGTGCCAGCAGCTTGGAACCTATTGTCGGGTTAGGAGACAATGAGCAGTTCTTC. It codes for CASSLEPIVGLGDNEQFF.

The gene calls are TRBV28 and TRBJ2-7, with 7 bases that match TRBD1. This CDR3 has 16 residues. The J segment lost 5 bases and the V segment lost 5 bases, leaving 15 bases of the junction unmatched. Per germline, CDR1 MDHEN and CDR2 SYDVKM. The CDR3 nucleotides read TGTGCCAGCAGTCCGATGGTCTCGACAGGGCTGAACGAGCAGTACTTC. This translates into CASSPMVSTGLNEQYF.

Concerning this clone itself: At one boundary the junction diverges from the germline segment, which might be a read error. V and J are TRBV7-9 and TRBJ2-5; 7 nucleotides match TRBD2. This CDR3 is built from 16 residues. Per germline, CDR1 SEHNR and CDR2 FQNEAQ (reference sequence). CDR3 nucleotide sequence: TGTTCCAGCAGCTTTCCCCCGTCCGGGGGGTTTGGGACCCAGTACTTC. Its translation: CSSSFPPSGGFGTQYF. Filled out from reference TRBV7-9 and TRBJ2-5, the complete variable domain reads DTGVSQNPRHKITKRGQNVTFRCDPISEHNRLYWYRQTLGQGPEFLTYFQNEAQLEKSRLLSDRFSAERPKGSFSTLEIQRTEQGDSAMYLCSSSFPPSGGFGTQYFGPGTRLLVL.

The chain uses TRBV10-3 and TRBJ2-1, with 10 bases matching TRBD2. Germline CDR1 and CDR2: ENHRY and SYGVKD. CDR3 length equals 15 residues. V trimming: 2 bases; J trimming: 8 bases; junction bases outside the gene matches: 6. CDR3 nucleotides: TGTGCCATCAGTGAGCGACTAGCGGGCTCGTATGAGCAGTTCTTC. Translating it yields CAISERLAGSYEQFF.